The 28 T cell receptor beta chains reported below all come from one sample, sequenced in a study of OX40 agonist ivuxolimab in advanced cancers. Library creation used the immunoSEQ multiplex PCR assay. This is the immuneACCESS table as TCRdb keeps it, with only in-frame sequences that have V and J called. A part of the clones is gone; compared with another copy, unresolved V genes explain less than half, and the rest is unexplained. In all, the sample holds some 99,000 clones, and 87% of those were seen once. The ten largest clonotypes hold 0.5% of the sample. Sequenced material: CD4+ or CD8+ T cells sorted from blood, taken in a trial of the OX40 agonist ivuxolimab. Receptors originate from an adult with an advanced solid tumor such as melanoma, head and neck, liver or kidney cancer.

This chain joins TRBV19 and TRBJ2-3; perhaps TRBD2 as D (6 bases). Trimming shortened V by 3 bases and J by 0 bases, and 16 bases separated the two germline ends. CDR1 and CDR2 from the germline V gene are LNHDA and SQIVND (reference sequence). The CDR3 has 17 amino acids. The CDR3 DNA sequence: TGTGCCAGTAGTATGTGGAGGGGCAGGGATAGCACAGATACGCAGTATTTT. This sequence encodes CASSMWRGRDSTDTQYF. The entire variable domain, with the rest obtained from reference TRBV19 and TRBJ2-3, is as follows: DGGITQSPKYLFRKEGQNVTLSCEQNLNHDAMYWYRQDPGQGLRLIYYSQIVNDFQKGDIAEGYSVSREKKESFPLTVTSAQKNPTAFYLCASSMWRGRDSTDTQYFGPGTRLTVL.

A few counts support this clone. The chain combines TRBV7-3 with TRBJ2-1; possibly TRBD1 for D (5 bases). Germline-derived CDR1 and CDR2 are SGHTA and FQGTGA. V dropped 2 bases and J dropped 7 bases, with 15 bases sitting between them. The CDR3 contains 15 residues. The CDR3 protein is CASSLLGPVENEQFF. DNA of the CDR3: TGTGCCAGCAGCTTATTGGGGCCGGTGGAGAATGAGCAGTTCTTC.

The genes are TRBV5-8 and TRBJ2-6; 9 bases are shared with TRBD1. This CDR3 has 20 amino acids. V lost 0 bases, J lost 0 bases, and 10 bases stayed unmatched. CDR1 and CDR2 (germline): SGHTS, YDEGEE. The CDR3 is CASSLVRTGADLSGANVLTF. The DNA of the CDR3 is TGTGCCAGCAGCTTGGTAAGGACAGGGGCCGATCTCTCTGGGGCCAACGTCCTGACTTTC.

The V call is TRBV11-2, the J call TRBJ2-2, with D perhaps TRBD1 (5 bases). Looked up from germline, CDR1 is SGHAT and CDR2 is FQNNGV. Between the trimmed V and J ends, which lost 0 bases and 6 bases, there was a span of 14 bases. The CDR3 contains 16 residues. The CDR3 protein is CASSLDSQGGSGELFF. For the CDR3, the DNA is TGTGCCAGCAGCTTAGATTCCCAGGGCGGATCCGGGGAGCTGTTTTTT.

The chain couples TRBV11-2 to TRBJ1-3, with unresolved D. This CDR3 is built from 14 residues. CDR1 is SGHAT and CDR2 is FQNNGV in the germline V gene. V was clipped by 1 base and J by 9 bases, with 13 bases between them. The CDR3 nucleotides read TGTGCCAGCAGCTTAGCGGGCCAGTGGGCCACCATATATTTT. Protein sequence: CASSLAGQWATIYF. Variable domain in full (rest from reference TRBV11-2 and TRBJ1-3): EAGVAQSPRYKIIEKRQSVAFWCNPISGHATLYWYQQILGQGPKLLIQFQNNGVVDDSQLPKDRFSAERLKGVDSTLKIQPAKLEDSAVYLCASSLAGQWATIYFGEGSWLTVV.

This clone was recorded only once. V usage is TRBV5-6 and J usage is TRBJ1-5; no reliable D call. This CDR3 comprises 14 residues. The germline V and J ends were trimmed by 3 bases and 3 bases, with 10 bases remaining between them. Germline lookup yields CDR1 SGHDT and CDR2 YYEEEE. The CDR3 DNA sequence: TGTGCCAGCAGCTCCCGGGCCACCAATCAGCCCCAGCATTTT. It specifies CASSSRATNQPQHF.

This chain connects TRBV12-5 to TRBJ2-2, with D hard to call. Per the germline V gene, CDR1 is LGHNT and CDR2 is FRNRAP. Trimming left V 2 bases short and J 2 bases short, with 3 bases between. This CDR3 spans 13 amino acids. The DNA for the CDR3 is TGTGCTAGTGGTTTGACAAACACCGGGGAGCTGTTTTTT. It codes for CASGLTNTGELFF.

The V gene is TRBV7-3, the J gene TRBJ2-3; a weak D match, TRBD1 (5 bases). Deletions cut 5 bases from V and 2 bases from J, with 14 bases between. The CDR3 runs 15 residues. The germline V gene encodes CDR1 SGHTA and CDR2 FQGTGA. The CDR3 DNA sequence: TGTGCCAGCAGCCCCAGGGCATCCCTCACAGATACGCAGTATTTT. This encodes CASSPRASLTDTQYF.

The rearrangement uses TRBV27 and TRBJ2-3, with D unclear. The CDR3 covers 15 residues. V lost 3 bases and J 0 bases, leaving 10 bases between the germline ends. The germline gives CDR1 MNHEY, CDR2 SMNVEV (reference sequence). The CDR3 region is CASSFFGRSTDTQYF. Here the CDR3 DNA reads TGTGCCAGCAGTTTCTTTGGGCGAAGCACAGATACGCAGTATTTT.

The V gene is TRBV6-1, the J gene TRBJ1-4, with 8 bases matching TRBD1. V lost 8 bases and J lost 5; bases outside the gene matches: 4. This CDR3 contains 13 residues. CDR1 and CDR2 (germline): MNHNS, SASEGT. CDR3 bases: TGTGCCAGCCGAAGGACAGGGAATGAAAAACTGTTTTTT. As protein: CASRRTGNEKLFF.

The rearrangement uses TRBV19 and TRBJ1-3; weak D call: TRBD1 (5 bases). CDR1 is LNHDA and CDR2 is SQIVND in the germline V gene (reference sequence). The CDR3 is 14 amino acids. Trimming took 7 bases from V and 0 from J, leaving 10 bases between them. The DNA for the CDR3 is TGTGCCAGTACCAGGGACCCCTCTGGAAACACCATATATTTT. This translates into CASTRDPSGNTIYF.

V is TRBV25-1 and J is TRBJ2-3, with 10 bases aligning to TRBD1. The CDR3 sequence is 14 residues long. The J segment lost 2 bases and the V segment lost 6 bases, leaving 2 bases of the junction unmatched. Germline V gene sequence: CDR1 MGHDK, CDR2 SYGVNS. CDR3 protein: CASRTGGPTDTQYF. CDR3 DNA sequence: TGTGCCAGCAGGACAGGGGGCCCCACAGATACGCAGTATTTT.

This clone was seen more than once but under ten times. The chain couples TRBV5-1 to TRBJ1-2; 9 nucleotides agree with TRBD1. The germline V gene encodes CDR1 SGHRS and CDR2 YFSETQ. V lost 2 bases and J lost 3; bases outside the gene matches: 5. The CDR3 has 15 amino acids. The CDR3 here is CASSLTTGGDYGYTF. In DNA form, the CDR3 reads TGCGCCAGCAGCTTAACGACAGGGGGGGACTATGGCTACACCTTC.

The genes are TRBV7-9 and TRBJ1-6; D call uncertain. V was clipped by 2 bases and J by 9 bases, with 11 bases between them. Germline-derived CDR1 and CDR2 are SEHNR and FQNEAQ (reference sequence). The CDR3 is 14 residues long. CDR3 sequence (DNA): TGTGCCAGCAGCTTATTCGGGGAGGGTTCACCCCTCCACTTT. Amino acids: CASSLFGEGSPLHF.

This clone was seen a single time. This chain links TRBV5-1 with TRBJ1-1; D not resolved. This CDR3 comprises 16 residues. With 0 bases removed from V and 1 base from J, the gap between germline ends came to 13 bases. From germline, CDR1 is SGHRS and CDR2 YFSETQ. CDR3 in DNA: TGCGCCAGCAGCTTGGCCATAGGGTTGGGGAACACTGAAGCTTTCTTT. The encoded protein is CASSLAIGLGNTEAFF.

The rearrangement joins TRBV4-1 to TRBJ2-5; D gene ambiguous. The CDR3 runs to 15 residues. V gave up 3 bases and J gave up 4 bases, with 15 bases separating them. Germline CDR1 MGHRA, CDR2 YSYEKL. The CDR3 spells CASSQQSGLGETQYF. In DNA, the CDR3 is TGCGCCAGCAGCCAGCAGTCTGGTCTCGGAGAGACCCAGTACTTC.

The chain joins TRBV21-1 to TRBJ1-5. TRBV21-1 is a pseudogene segment. The CDR3 length is 14 residues. The CDR3 here is CASSNESGGQPQHF. The CDR3 nucleotides are TGTGCCAGCAGCAATGAGTCCGGCGGCCAGCCCCAGCATTTT.

The chain recombines TRBV7-2 with TRBJ2-1; 7 bases agree with TRBD2. The CDR3 has 12 residues. The trim removed 1 base at V and 15 bases at J, leaving 6 bases unmatched. CDR1 and CDR2 from the germline V gene are SGHTA and FQGNSA. The CDR3 here is CASSLGLGGTFF. The CDR3 nucleotides are TGTGCCAGCAGCTTAGGTCTGGGGGGGACGTTCTTC.

The chain uses TRBV5-1 and TRBJ2-3, with 7 positions matching TRBD1. Losses at the gene ends were 0 bases for V and 2 bases for J; bases not matched to a gene: 3. Germline lookup yields CDR1 SGHRS and CDR2 YFSETQ. The CDR3 consists of 15 residues. The CDR3 loop reads CASSLAGQSTDTQYF. DNA for the CDR3: TGCGCCAGCAGCTTGGCGGGACAGTCCACAGATACGCAGTATTTT.

The V call is TRBV18, the J call TRBJ1-4; 7 positions agree with TRBD1. The V gene's germline CDR1 is KGHSH and CDR2 LQKENI. J gave up 7 bases and V 6 bases, and 8 bases lay outside the gene matches. The CDR3 runs to 14 residues. This CDR3 reads CASSQDRAAEKLFF. The CDR3 coding sequence is TGTGCCAGCTCTCAAGACAGGGCTGCTGAAAAACTGTTTTTT.

This chain joins TRBV7-3 and TRBJ1-6; tentatively, D is TRBD1 (5 bases). V dropped 5 bases and J dropped 10 bases, with 18 bases sitting between them. The CDR3 sequence is 15 residues long. Germline V gene lookup returns CDR1 SGHTA and CDR2 FQGTGA. CDR3 bases: TGTGCCAGCAGCCAAGTGGGGCTATGGACCTCACCCCTCCACTTT. Amino acids: CASSQVGLWTSPLHF.

The rearrangement joins TRBV6-5 to TRBJ2-7, with D perhaps TRBD1 or TRBD2 (5 bases each). Trimming took 5 bases from V and 7 from J, leaving 18 bases between them. Germline V gene lookup returns CDR1 MNHEY and CDR2 SVGAGI. The CDR3 is 14 residues long. CDR3 in amino acids: CASSKGRESGEQYF. In DNA, the CDR3 is TGTGCCAGCAGTAAGGGCAGGGAATCGGGGGAGCAGTACTTC.

The chain uses TRBV7-3 and TRBJ2-1, with D uncertain. The germline gives CDR1 SGHTA, CDR2 FQGTGA. The CDR3 has 16 residues. V was shortened by 5 bases and J by 4 bases, with 18 bases between the two germline ends. This CDR3 is CASSRWPTARYNEQFF. Written as DNA, the CDR3 is TGTGCCAGCAGCCGGTGGCCTACCGCACGTTACAATGAGCAGTTCTTC.

The V gene is TRBV15, the J gene TRBJ2-5, with D unclear. The CDR3 has 12 residues. Germline V gene data show CDR1 as LNHNV and CDR2 as YYDKDF (reference sequence). Trimming removed 6 bases at V and 5 bases at J, with 10 bases between. In nucleotides, the CDR3 is TGTGCCACCAGGGGTCCGTCGGAGACCCAGTACTTC. This codes for CATRGPSETQYF. The full variable domain, completed using reference TRBV15 and TRBJ2-5, is DAMVIQNPRYQVTQFGKPVTLSCSQTLNHNVMYWYQQKSSQAPKLLFHYYDKDFNNEADTPDNFQSRRPNTSFCFLDIRSPGLGDTAMYLCATRGPSETQYFGPGTRLLVL.

V and J are TRBV25-1 and TRBJ2-7; unclear D gene. CDR1 is MGHDK, CDR2 SYGVNS, per germline. V gave up 3 bases and J gave up 4 bases, with 16 bases separating them. The CDR3 loop spans 15 amino acids. In nucleotides, the CDR3 is TGTGCCAGCAGTGAGTTATGGGGTTATTTGTACGAGCAGTACTTC. It encodes CASSELWGYLYEQYF.

This clone has a single count. V gene TRBV19 combines with J gene TRBJ1-5; 8 nucleotides line up with TRBD1. The CDR3 is made up of 17 amino acids. Trimming cost V 5 bases and J 1 base; bases outside gene matches: 10. Germline CDR1 reads LNHDA; CDR2 reads SQIVND (reference sequence). The CDR3 protein is CASSSRTGRISNQPQHF. Here the CDR3 DNA reads TGTGCCAGTAGTTCCCGGACAGGGAGGATCAGCAATCAGCCCCAGCATTTT. Complete variable domain (other parts from reference TRBV19 and TRBJ1-5): DGGITQSPKYLFRKEGQNVTLSCEQNLNHDAMYWYRQDPGQGLRLIYYSQIVNDFQKGDIAEGYSVSREKKESFPLTVTSAQKNPTAFYLCASSSRTGRISNQPQHFGDGTRLSIL.

A single count supports this clone. The chain combines TRBV11-2 with TRBJ2-7, with D tentatively TRBD2 (6 bases). The germline CDR1 and CDR2 sequences are SGHAT and FQNNGV. Trimming left V 6 bases short and J 1 base short, with 13 bases between. There are 14 residues in the CDR3. CDR3 protein: CASRWGGASYEQYF. CDR3 coding DNA: TGTGCCAGCAGGTGGGGCGGGGCTTCCTACGAGCAGTACTTC.

This chain uses TRBV18 with TRBJ2-6; the D is unclear. Germline V gene sequence: CDR1 KGHSH, CDR2 LQKENI. V gave up 1 base and J gave up 1 base, with 5 bases separating them. The CDR3 length is 15 residues. The CDR3 here is CASSPLGSGANVLTF. For the CDR3, the DNA is TGTGCCAGCTCACCACTGGGTTCTGGGGCCAACGTCCTGACTTTC. The variable domain in full, completed from reference TRBV18 and TRBJ2-6, reads NAGVMQNPRHLVRRRGQEARLRCSPMKGHSHVYWYRQLPEEGLKFMVYLQKENIIDESGMPKERFSAEFPKEGPSILRIQQVVRGDSAAYFCASSPLGSGANVLTFGAGSRLTVL.